These 22 T cell receptor beta chains originate from one sample sequenced in a study of blood T cell repertoires in COVID-19 (dated by TCRdb to about 2020). Receptor libraries were prepared by the immunoSEQ multiplex PCR assay. Not all clones reach the TCRdb copy of this immuneACCESS table, which keeps in-frame sequences only. Checked studies attribute under half of the gap to unresolved V genes and leave the rest unexplained. The sample records 130,000 to 150,000 clones, 85% to 90% of which are singletons. The biggest ten clones account for approximately 4% of the sample. The sequenced sample consisted of peripheral blood. These receptors all come from a woman aged 40 to 50 with acute or convalescent COVID-19.

This clone was seen only once. This chain joins TRBV27 and TRBJ1-1; D is unclear. V dropped 2 bases and J dropped 0 bases, with 13 bases sitting between them. Looked up from germline, CDR1 is MNHEY and CDR2 is SMNVEV (reference sequence). The CDR3 consists of 16 residues. In DNA form, the CDR3 reads TGTGCCAGCAGTTTAGAGGGCACGATTATGAACACTGAAGCTTTCTTT. Encoded protein: CASSLEGTIMNTEAFF.

The chain has TRBV18 and TRBJ1-5; unclear D gene. Trimming cost V 3 bases and J 7 bases, with 13 bases left between them. Germline loops: CDR1 KGHSH, CDR2 LQKENI. The CDR3 has 14 residues. The CDR3: CASSPVATEQPQHF. The CDR3 DNA follows: TGTGCCAGCTCACCGGTAGCAACCGAACAGCCCCAGCATTTT.

The chain joins TRBV12-3 or TRBV12-4 to TRBJ1-1, with D perhaps TRBD1 (6 bases). Trimming stripped 5 bases from V and 2 bases from J, with 9 bases between. The CDR3 loop spans 13 amino acids. The CDR3 is CASSPRGNTEAFF. The CDR3, as DNA: TGTGCCAGCAGTCCCAGGGGAAACACTGAAGCTTTCTTT.

V and J are TRBV18 and TRBJ2-2, with TRBD1 identical over 7 bases. There are 16 residues in the CDR3. V dropped 6 bases and J dropped 0; count of bases not matched to a gene: 7. CDR1 is KGHSH, CDR2 LQKENI, per germline. This chain's CDR3 is CASSLPTGTNTGELFF. DNA of the CDR3: TGTGCCAGCTCCCTTCCGACAGGGACGAACACCGGGGAGCTGTTTTTT. The full variable domain, in which reference TRBV18 and TRBJ2-2 provide the parts outside the CDR3, is NAGVMQNPRHLVRRRGQEARLRCSPMKGHSHVYWYRQLPEEGLKFMVYLQKENIIDESGMPKERFSAEFPKEGPSILRIQQVVRGDSAAYFCASSLPTGTNTGELFFGEGSRLTVL.

V gene TRBV10-3 combines with J gene TRBJ2-2; possibly TRBD1 for D (5 bases). The V and J ends lost 3 bases and 0 bases respectively, with 17 bases between them. Germline assignment: CDR1 ENHRY and CDR2 SYGVKD. The CDR3 contains 18 residues. CDR3 amino acids: CAISDKYQGYANTGELFF. The CDR3, as DNA: TGTGCCATCAGTGACAAGTATCAGGGCTACGCGAACACCGGGGAGCTGTTTTTT.

This clone was observed once. The genes are TRBV29-1 and TRBJ1-1, with D possibly TRBD1 on 5 matching bases. Trimming removed 4 bases at V and 0 bases at J, with 12 bases between. The CDR3 length is 14 residues. Germline-derived CDR1 and CDR2 are SQVTM and ANQGSEA. The CDR3: CSVGRDSMNTEAFF. CDR3 DNA: TGCAGCGTTGGTCGGGACTCCATGAACACTGAAGCTTTCTTT.

The V gene is TRBV4-3, the J gene TRBJ2-7; possibly TRBD2 for D (6 bases). This CDR3 region has 16 residues. In germline, CDR1 is LGHNA, CDR2 YSLEER. The V gene lost 0 bases and the J gene lost 4 bases, with 16 bases spanning the gap. CDR3 residues: CASSQEGGVPGYEQYF. The CDR3 DNA sequence: TGCGCCAGCAGCCAAGAGGGGGGAGTCCCGGGTTACGAGCAGTACTTC.

The rearrangement links TRBV28 to TRBJ1-4, with D possibly matching TRBD1 (6 bases). This CDR3 contains 14 residues. V was trimmed by 5 bases and J by 13 bases, leaving 20 bases between them. Looked up from germline, CDR1 is MDHEN and CDR2 is SYDVKM. CDR3 sequence: CASSLTQDRMGLFF. The CDR3 coding sequence is TGTGCCAGCAGTCTTACCCAGGACAGAATGGGACTGTTTTTT.

The chain uses TRBV18 and TRBJ2-7; TRBD1 matches 7 bases. The CDR3 spans 15 residues. Germline lookup yields CDR1 KGHSH and CDR2 LQKENI. J gave up 7 bases and V 2 bases, and 11 bases lay outside the gene matches. In nucleotides, the CDR3 is TGTGCCAGCTCACCAAGGCAGCAGGGGGTAGGGGAGCAGTACTTC. Its translation is CASSPRQQGVGEQYF.

This chain uses TRBV11-2 with TRBJ2-2; 7 nucleotides agree with TRBD1. The CDR3 is 15 residues long. Unmatched junction bases numbered 3, after V lost 3 bases and J lost 2 bases. Germline V gene data show CDR1 as SGHAT and CDR2 as FQNNGV. CDR3 sequence: CASSFYRGNTGELFF. In DNA form, the CDR3 reads TGTGCCAGCAGCTTCTACAGGGGTAACACCGGGGAGCTGTTTTTT. Drawing the rest from reference TRBV11-2 and TRBJ2-2, the complete variable domain is EAGVAQSPRYKIIEKRQSVAFWCNPISGHATLYWYQQILGQGPKLLIQFQNNGVVDDSQLPKDRFSAERLKGVDSTLKIQPAKLEDSAVYLCASSFYRGNTGELFFGEGSRLTVL.

The rearrangement joins TRBV19 to TRBJ2-5, with 11 bases lining up with TRBD1. There are 20 residues in the CDR3. V shed 9 bases, J shed 5 bases, and the junction held 26 bases outside the gene matches. Germline V lookup: CDR1 LNHDA, CDR2 SQIVND (reference sequence). The chain's CDR3 is CASPIDPPPGQGDPNETQYF. The CDR3 region has the DNA TGTGCCAGCCCAATAGACCCCCCCCCGGGACAGGGGGATCCAAACGAGACCCAGTACTTC.

The genes are TRBV4-3 and TRBJ2-2; 11 bases map to TRBD2. The CDR3 spans 16 residues. Germline assignment: CDR1 LGHNA and CDR2 YSLEER. V was clipped by 4 bases and J by 7 bases; unmatched bases: 8. The CDR3 nucleotides are TGCGCCAGCAGCCCGCTTAGCGGGGGGGCGATCGGGGAGCTGTTTTTT. Protein product: CASSPLSGGAIGELFF.

The chain joins TRBV20-1 to TRBJ1-1; a possible D gene is TRBD1 (6 bases). Trimming removed 3 bases from V and 4 bases from J, with 18 bases in between. The CDR3 runs to 15 residues. The germline gives CDR1 DFQATT, CDR2 SNEGSKA (reference sequence). As DNA, the CDR3 is TGCAGTGCTAGTTTCGCCAATACAGGGAGCACTGAAGCTTTCTTT. Its translation: CSASFANTGSTEAFF.

This sequence joins TRBV23-1 and TRBJ2-3, with 9 nucleotides matching TRBD2. TRBV23-1 is annotated as an ORF whose role is uncertain. The CDR3 has 13 amino acids. J lost 4 bases, V lost 10 bases, and 6 bases had no gene match. The CDR3 is CAKGSGRADTQYF. In DNA form, the CDR3 reads TGCGCCAAGGGTAGCGGGAGAGCAGATACGCAGTATTTT.

This rearrangement joins TRBV5-1 to TRBJ1-4; TRBD1 might be the D (5 bases). V dropped 2 bases and J dropped 7 bases, with 15 bases sitting between them. The CDR3 extends over 15 amino acids. CDR1 and CDR2 (germline): SGHRS, YFSETQ. DNA of the CDR3: TGCGCCAGCAGCTTCGACGGGACTCGGATTGAAAAACTGTTTTTT. It specifies CASSFDGTRIEKLFF.

The chain combines TRBV7-9 with TRBJ2-7; D gene uncertain. Trimming cost V 0 bases and J 5 bases, with 5 bases left between them. Germline V CDR1 and CDR2: SEHNR, FQNEAQ (reference sequence). This CDR3 contains 12 residues. This chain's CDR3 is CASSLAVDEQYF. CDR3 coding DNA: TGTGCCAGCAGCTTAGCGGTAGACGAGCAGTACTTC.

The V and J genes are TRBV11-2 and TRBJ2-7; D is uncertain. The CDR3 has 14 residues. Between the trimmed V and J ends, which lost 5 bases and 3 bases, there was a span of 14 bases. Per the germline V gene, CDR1 is SGHAT and CDR2 is FQNNGV. The CDR3 spells CASSHEEGYYEQYF. The CDR3, as DNA: TGTGCCAGCAGCCACGAGGAAGGATACTACGAGCAGTACTTC.

This rearrangement joins TRBV5-1 to TRBJ1-3; TRBD1 is a possible D gene (5 bases). Germline V CDR1 and CDR2: SGHRS, YFSETQ. This CDR3 region has 15 residues. Trimming stripped 0 bases from V and 4 bases from J, with 11 bases between. This CDR3 is CASSLAQGQGNTIYF. The CDR3 DNA follows: TGCGCCAGCAGCTTGGCCCAGGGTCAGGGAAACACCATATATTTT. Variable domain in full (rest from reference TRBV5-1 and TRBJ1-3): KAGVTQTPRYLIKTRGQQVTLSCSPISGHRSVSWYQQTPGQGLQFLFEYFSETQRNKGNFPGRFSGRQFSNSRSEMNVSTLELGDSALYLCASSLAQGQGNTIYFGEGSWLTVV.

The rearrangement joins TRBV7-9 to TRBJ2-7; tentative D call: TRBD1 (5 bases). Trimming removed 1 base at V and 2 bases at J, with 12 bases between. CDR1 and CDR2 (germline): SEHNR, FQNEAQ (reference sequence). The CDR3 contains 15 residues. CDR3 DNA sequence: TGTGCCAGCAGCTTAGGAAGGGGTGGCCCCTACGAGCAGTACTTC. It encodes CASSLGRGGPYEQYF. Full variable domain (rest looked up from reference TRBV7-9 and TRBJ2-7): DTGVSQNPRHKITKRGQNVTFRCDPISEHNRLYWYRQTLGQGPEFLTYFQNEAQLEKSRLLSDRFSAERPKGSFSTLEIQRTEQGDSAMYLCASSLGRGGPYEQYFGPGTRLTVT.

This clone has a single count. The chain has TRBV11-2 and TRBJ2-3; unclear D gene. Trimming removed 1 base at V and 3 bases at J, with 8 bases between. CDR1 and CDR2 from the germline V gene are SGHAT and FQNNGV. The CDR3 extends over 14 amino acids. The CDR3 coding sequence is TGTGCCAGCAGCTTAGGTACTATGACAGATACGCAGTATTTT. Translated: CASSLGTMTDTQYF. The full variable domain, with the rest looked up from reference TRBV11-2 and TRBJ2-3, is EAGVAQSPRYKIIEKRQSVAFWCNPISGHATLYWYQQILGQGPKLLIQFQNNGVVDDSQLPKDRFSAERLKGVDSTLKIQPAKLEDSAVYLCASSLGTMTDTQYFGPGTRLTVL.

The chain employs TRBV4-1 and TRBJ1-3; D may be TRBD1 (6 bases). V was clipped by 0 bases and J by 0 bases, with 6 bases between them. CDR3 size: 15 residues. Looked up from germline, CDR1 is MGHRA and CDR2 is YSYEKL. The CDR3 loop reads CASSQDRGSGNTIYF. The CDR3 region has the DNA TGCGCCAGCAGCCAAGACAGGGGCTCTGGAAACACCATATATTTT.

This chain joins TRBV30 and TRBJ1-6; 7 nucleotides align to TRBD1. The J segment lost 10 bases and the V segment lost 4 bases, leaving 7 bases of the junction unmatched. This CDR3 is 13 amino acids long. Per germline, CDR1 GTSNPN and CDR2 SVGIG (reference sequence). The CDR3 loop reads CAWTGTAISPLHF. As DNA, the CDR3 is TGTGCCTGGACCGGGACAGCCATCTCACCCCTCCACTTT.